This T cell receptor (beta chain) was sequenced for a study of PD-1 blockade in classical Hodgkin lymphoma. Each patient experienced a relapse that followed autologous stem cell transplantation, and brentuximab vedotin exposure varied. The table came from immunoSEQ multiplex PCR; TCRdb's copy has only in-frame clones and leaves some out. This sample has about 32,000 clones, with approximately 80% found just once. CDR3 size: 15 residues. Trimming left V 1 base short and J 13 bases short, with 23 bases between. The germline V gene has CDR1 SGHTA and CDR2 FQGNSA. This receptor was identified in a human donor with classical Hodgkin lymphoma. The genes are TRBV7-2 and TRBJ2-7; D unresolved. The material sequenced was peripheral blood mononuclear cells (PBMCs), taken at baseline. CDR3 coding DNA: TGTGCCAGCAGCTTAGACTGGCAGGTGAACATGGAAGGCTACTTC. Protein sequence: CASSLDWQVNMEGYF.